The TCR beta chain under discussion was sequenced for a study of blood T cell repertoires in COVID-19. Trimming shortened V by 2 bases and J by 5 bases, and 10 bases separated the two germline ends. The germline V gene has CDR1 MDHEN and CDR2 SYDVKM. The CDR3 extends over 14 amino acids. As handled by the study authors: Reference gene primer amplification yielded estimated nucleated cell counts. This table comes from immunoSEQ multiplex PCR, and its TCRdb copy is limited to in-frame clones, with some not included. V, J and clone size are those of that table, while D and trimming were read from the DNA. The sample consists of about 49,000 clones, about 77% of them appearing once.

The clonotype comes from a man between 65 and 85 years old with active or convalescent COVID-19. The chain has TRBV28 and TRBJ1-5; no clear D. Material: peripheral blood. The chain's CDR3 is CASSLGGTYQPQHF. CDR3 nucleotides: TGTGCCAGCAGTTTAGGAGGCACTTATCAGCCCCAGCATTTT.